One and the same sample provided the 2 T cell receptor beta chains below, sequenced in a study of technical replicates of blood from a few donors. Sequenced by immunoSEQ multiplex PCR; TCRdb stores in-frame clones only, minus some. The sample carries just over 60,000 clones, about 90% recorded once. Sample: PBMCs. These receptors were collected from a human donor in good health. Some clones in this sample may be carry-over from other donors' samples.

CDR3: CASSIQGISYEQYF. CDR3 bases: TGTGCCAGCAGCATACAGGGAATCTCCTACGAGCAGTACTTC. The chain combines TRBV7-9 with TRBJ2-7; perhaps TRBD1 as D (6 bases). Germline V gene sequence: CDR1 SEHNR, CDR2 FQNEAQ (reference sequence). This CDR3 contains 14 residues. The V end lost 5 bases, the J end lost 0 bases, and 11 bases lay between the germline ends.

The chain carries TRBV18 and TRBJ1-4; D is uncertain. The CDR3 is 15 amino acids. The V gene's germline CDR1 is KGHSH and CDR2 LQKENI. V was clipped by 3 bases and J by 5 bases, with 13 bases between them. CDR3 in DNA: TGTGCCAGCTCACCGTTTGGCGGGGAGAATGAAAAACTGTTTTTT. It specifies CASSPFGGENEKLFF. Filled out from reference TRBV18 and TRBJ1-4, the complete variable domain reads NAGVMQNPRHLVRRRGQEARLRCSPMKGHSHVYWYRQLPEEGLKFMVYLQKENIIDESGMPKERFSAEFPKEGPSILRIQQVVRGDSAAYFCASSPFGGENEKLFFGSGTQLSVL.